This T cell receptor (beta chain) was identified in a study of T-cell memory formation after mild COVID-19. Study-level information: Largely donor-specific sequence clusters came from two donors. Study-wide points: Researchers report contracting CD4+ clones mostly in CM and EM, with CD8+ clones in EMRA. Later expanders leaned toward CD4+, whereas clones contracting from day 15 to 85 were balanced CD4/CD8.

The V and J ends lost 5 bases and 0 bases respectively, with 19 bases between them. The CDR3 length is 18 residues. This clonotype came up a few times. Its specificity is unknown. cDNA libraries for TCR alpha and TCR beta, carrying sample barcodes and UMIs, came from 5'RACE with constant-segment primers. Using its own MiXCR run on the 5' RACE reads, TCRdb lists one record per CDR3 protein. The table has approximately 560,000 distinct CDR3 sequences, approximately 15% seen once. The TCR was taken from an adult woman who had mild COVID-19 (a few samples of this study predate the infection). Cell type and time point are not known. This chain links TRBV12-3 or TRBV12-4 with TRBJ2-2; no definite D call. The sequenced sample was PBMCs or a T cell subset sorted from them (not recorded which). CDR3: CASSLYRKLSANTGELFF. The CDR3 region has the DNA TGTGCCAGCAGTCTTTACCGTAAACTGAGCGCGAACACCGGGGAGCTGTTTTTT.